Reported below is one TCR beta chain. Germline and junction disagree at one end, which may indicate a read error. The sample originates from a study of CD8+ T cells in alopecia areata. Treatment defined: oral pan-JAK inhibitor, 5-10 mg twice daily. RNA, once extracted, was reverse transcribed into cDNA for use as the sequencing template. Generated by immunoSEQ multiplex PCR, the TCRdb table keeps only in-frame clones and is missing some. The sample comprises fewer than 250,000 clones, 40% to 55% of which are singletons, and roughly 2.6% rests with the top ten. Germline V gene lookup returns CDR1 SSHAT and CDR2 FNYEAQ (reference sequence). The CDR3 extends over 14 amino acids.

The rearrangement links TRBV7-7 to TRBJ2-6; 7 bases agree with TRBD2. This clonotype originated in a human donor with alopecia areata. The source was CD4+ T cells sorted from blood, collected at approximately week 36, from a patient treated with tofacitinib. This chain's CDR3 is CACGGISGANVLTF. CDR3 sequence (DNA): TGCGCTTGCGGGGGAATCTCTGGGGCCAACGTCCTGACTTTC. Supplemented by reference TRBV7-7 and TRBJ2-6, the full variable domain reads GAGVSQSPRYKVTKRGQDVTLRCDPISSHATLYWYQQALGQGPEFLTYFNYEAQPDKSGLPSDRFSAERPEGSISTLTIQRTEQRDSAMYRCACGGISGANVLTFGAGSRLTVL.